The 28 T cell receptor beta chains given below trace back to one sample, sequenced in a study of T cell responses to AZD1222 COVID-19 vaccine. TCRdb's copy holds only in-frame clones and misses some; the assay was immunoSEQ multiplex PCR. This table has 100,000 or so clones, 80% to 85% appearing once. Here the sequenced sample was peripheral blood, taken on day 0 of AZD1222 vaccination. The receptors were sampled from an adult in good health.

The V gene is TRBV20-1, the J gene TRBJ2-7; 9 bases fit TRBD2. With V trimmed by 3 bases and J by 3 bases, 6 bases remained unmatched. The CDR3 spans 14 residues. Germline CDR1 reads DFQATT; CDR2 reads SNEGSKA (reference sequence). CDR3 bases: TGCAGTGCTAGTCGGCGGGAGGGCTACTACGAGCAGTACTTC. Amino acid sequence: CSASRREGYYEQYF.

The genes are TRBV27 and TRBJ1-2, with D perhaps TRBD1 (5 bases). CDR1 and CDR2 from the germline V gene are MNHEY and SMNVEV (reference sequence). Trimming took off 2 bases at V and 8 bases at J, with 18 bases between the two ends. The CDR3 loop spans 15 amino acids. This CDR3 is CASSLHGTEVGGYTF. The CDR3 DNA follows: TGTGCCAGCAGTTTACACGGGACGGAGGTGGGGGGCTACACCTTC.

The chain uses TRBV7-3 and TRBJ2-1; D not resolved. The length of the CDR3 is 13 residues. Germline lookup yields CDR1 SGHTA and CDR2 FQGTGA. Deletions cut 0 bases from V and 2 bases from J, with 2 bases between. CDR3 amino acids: CASSLTAYNEQFF. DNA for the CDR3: TGTGCCAGCAGCTTAACGGCCTACAATGAGCAGTTCTTC. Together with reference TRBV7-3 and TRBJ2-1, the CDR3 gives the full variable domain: GAGVSQTPSNKVTEKGKYVELRCDPISGHTALYWYRQSLGQGPEFLIYFQGTGAADDSGLPNDRFFAVRPEGSVSTLKIQRTERGDSAVYLCASSLTAYNEQFFGPGTRLTVL.

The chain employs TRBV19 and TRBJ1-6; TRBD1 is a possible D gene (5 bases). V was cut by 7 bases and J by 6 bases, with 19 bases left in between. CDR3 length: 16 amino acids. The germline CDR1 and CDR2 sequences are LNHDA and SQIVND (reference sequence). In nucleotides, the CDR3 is TGTGCCAGTACCCTAAGGGGAGGCCGGAGTAATTCACCCCTCCACTTT. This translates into CASTLRGGRSNSPLHF.

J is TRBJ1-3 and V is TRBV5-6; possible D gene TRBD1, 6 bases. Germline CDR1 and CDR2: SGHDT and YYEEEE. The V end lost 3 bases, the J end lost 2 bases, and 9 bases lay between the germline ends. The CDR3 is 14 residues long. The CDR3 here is CASSSTGTGNTIYF. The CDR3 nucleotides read TGTGCCAGCAGCTCTACAGGGACTGGAAACACCATATATTTT.

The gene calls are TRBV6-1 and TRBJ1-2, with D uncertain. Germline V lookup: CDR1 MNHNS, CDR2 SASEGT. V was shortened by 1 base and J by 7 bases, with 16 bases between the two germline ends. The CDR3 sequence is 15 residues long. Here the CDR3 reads CASSEGLAGISGYTF. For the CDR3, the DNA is TGTGCCAGCAGTGAAGGTTTGGCAGGTATTAGTGGCTACACCTTC.

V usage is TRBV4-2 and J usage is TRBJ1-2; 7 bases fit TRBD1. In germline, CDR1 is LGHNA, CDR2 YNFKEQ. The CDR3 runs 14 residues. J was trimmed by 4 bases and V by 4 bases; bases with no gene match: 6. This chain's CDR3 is CASSPTGKSYGYTF. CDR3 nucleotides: TGTGCCAGCAGCCCGACAGGGAAAAGCTATGGCTACACCTTC.

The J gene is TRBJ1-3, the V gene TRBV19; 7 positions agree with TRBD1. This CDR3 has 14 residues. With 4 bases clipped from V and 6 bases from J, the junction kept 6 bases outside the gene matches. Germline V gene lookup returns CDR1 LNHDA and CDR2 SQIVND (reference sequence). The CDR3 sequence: CASSTPGQQNTIYF. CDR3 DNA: TGTGCCAGTAGTACTCCGGGACAGCAAAACACCATATATTTT.

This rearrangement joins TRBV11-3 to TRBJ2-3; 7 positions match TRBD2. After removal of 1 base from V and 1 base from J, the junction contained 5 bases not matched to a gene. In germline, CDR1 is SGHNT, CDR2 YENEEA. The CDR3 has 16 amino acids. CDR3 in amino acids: CASSLGLAEGTDTQYF. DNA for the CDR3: TGTGCCAGCAGCTTAGGGCTAGCGGAAGGCACAGATACGCAGTATTTT.

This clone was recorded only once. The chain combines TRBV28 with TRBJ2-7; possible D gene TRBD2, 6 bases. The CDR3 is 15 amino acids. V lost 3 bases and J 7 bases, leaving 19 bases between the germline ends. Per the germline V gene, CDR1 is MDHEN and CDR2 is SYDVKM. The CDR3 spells CASSFGGLLSGEQYF. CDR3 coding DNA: TGTGCCAGCAGTTTTGGGGGACTCCTCTCTGGAGAGCAGTACTTC.

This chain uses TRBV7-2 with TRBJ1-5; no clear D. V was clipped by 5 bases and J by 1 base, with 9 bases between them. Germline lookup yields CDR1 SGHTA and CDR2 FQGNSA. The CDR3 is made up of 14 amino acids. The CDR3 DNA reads TGTGCCAGCAGCCCGAAACAAAGCAATCAGCCCCAGCATTTT. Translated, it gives CASSPKQSNQPQHF.

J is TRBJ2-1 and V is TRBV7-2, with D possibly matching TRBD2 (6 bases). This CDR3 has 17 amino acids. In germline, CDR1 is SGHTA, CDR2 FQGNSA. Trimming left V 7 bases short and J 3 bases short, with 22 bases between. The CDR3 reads CASTEGLAPSRYNEQFF. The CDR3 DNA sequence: TGTGCCAGCACGGAGGGTCTTGCCCCCTCCCGCTACAATGAGCAGTTCTTC.

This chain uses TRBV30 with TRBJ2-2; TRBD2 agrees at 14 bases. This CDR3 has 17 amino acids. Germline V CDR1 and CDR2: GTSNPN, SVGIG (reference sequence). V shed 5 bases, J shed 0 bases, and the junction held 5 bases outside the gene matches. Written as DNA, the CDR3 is TGTGCCTGGCAGGGACTAGCGGGGGCCACGAACACCGGGGAGCTGTTTTTT. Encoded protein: CAWQGLAGATNTGELFF.

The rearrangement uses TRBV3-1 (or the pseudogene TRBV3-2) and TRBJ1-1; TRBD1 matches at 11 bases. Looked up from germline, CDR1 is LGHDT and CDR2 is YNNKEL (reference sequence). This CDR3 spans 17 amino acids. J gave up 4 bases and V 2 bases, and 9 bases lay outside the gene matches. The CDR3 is CASSQSDRGRVGTEAFF. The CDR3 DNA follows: TGTGCCAGCAGCCAATCGGACAGGGGGCGAGTGGGCACTGAAGCTTTCTTT.

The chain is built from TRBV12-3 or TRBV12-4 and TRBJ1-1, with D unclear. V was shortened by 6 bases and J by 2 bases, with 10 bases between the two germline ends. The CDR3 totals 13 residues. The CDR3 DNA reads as TGTGCCAGCAGCCCACAGAGAAACACTGAAGCTTTCTTT. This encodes CASSPQRNTEAFF.

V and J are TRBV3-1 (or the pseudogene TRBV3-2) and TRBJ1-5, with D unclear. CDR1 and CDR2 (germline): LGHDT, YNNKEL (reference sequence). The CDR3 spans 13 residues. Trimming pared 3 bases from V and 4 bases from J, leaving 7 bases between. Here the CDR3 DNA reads TGTGCCAGCAGCCACTCCGGTAATCAGCCCCAGCATTTT. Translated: CASSHSGNQPQHF.

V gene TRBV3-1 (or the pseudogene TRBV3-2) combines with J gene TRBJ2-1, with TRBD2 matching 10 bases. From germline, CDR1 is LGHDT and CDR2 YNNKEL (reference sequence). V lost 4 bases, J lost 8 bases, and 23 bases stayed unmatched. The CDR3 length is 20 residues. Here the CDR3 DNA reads TGTGCCAGCAGCCTCGATGAGAATAGCGGGGGGCGCCTCCTGCACGATGAGCAGTTCTTC. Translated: CASSLDENSGGRLLHDEQFF.

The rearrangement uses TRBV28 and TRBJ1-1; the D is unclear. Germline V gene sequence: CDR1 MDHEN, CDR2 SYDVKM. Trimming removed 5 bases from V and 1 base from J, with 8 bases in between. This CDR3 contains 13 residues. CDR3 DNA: TGTGCCAGCAGTCCTCGACAGAACACTGAAGCTTTCTTT. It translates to CASSPRQNTEAFF.

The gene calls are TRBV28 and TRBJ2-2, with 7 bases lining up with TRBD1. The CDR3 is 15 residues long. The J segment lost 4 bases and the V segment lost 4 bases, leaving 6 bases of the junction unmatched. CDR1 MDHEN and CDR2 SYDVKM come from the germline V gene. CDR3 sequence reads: CASSSPDRITGELFF. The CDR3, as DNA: TGTGCCAGCAGTTCCCCGGACAGGATCACCGGGGAGCTGTTTTTT.

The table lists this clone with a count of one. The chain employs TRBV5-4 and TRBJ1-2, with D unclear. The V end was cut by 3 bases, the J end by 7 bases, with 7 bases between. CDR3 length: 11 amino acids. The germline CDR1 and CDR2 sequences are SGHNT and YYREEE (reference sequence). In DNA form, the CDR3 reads TGTGCCAGCAGCTCGATTCTTGGCTACACCTTC. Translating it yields CASSSILGYTF.

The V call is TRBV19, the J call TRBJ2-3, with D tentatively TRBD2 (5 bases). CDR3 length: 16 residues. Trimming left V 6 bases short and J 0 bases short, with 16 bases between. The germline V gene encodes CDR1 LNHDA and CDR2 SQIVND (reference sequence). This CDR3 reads CASSLRAPPSTDTQYF. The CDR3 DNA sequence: TGTGCCAGTAGCTTGAGGGCCCCTCCTAGCACAGATACGCAGTATTTT.

Here the CDR3 DNA reads TGTGCCAGCAGCTTACGGGAAAGTGATCAGCCCCAGCATTTT. Its protein is CASSLRESDQPQHF. The V and J genes are TRBV7-8 and TRBJ1-5; the D is unclear. Per the germline V gene, CDR1 is SGHVS and CDR2 is FQNEAQ. CDR3 length: 14 residues. Deletions cut 2 bases from V and 5 bases from J, with 10 bases between.

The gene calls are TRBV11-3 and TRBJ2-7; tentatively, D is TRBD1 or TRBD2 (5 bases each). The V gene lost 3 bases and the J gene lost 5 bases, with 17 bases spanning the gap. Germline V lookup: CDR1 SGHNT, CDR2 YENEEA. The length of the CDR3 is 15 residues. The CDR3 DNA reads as TGTGCCAGCAGCTTGAGTCCAGGGCCGGGGCACGAGCAGTACTTC. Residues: CASSLSPGPGHEQYF. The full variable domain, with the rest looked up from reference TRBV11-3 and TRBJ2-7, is EAGVVQSPRYKIIEKKQPVAFWCNPISGHNTLYWYLQNLGQGPELLIRYENEEAVDDSQLPKDRFSAERLKGVDSTLKIQPAELGDSAVYLCASSLSPGPGHEQYFGPGTRLTVT.

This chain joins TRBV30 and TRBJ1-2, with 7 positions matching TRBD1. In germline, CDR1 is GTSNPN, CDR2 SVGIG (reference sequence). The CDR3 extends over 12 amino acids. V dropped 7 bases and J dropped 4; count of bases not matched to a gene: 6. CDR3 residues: CALPTGSYGYTF. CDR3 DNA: TGTGCCTTGCCGACAGGGAGCTATGGCTACACCTTC.

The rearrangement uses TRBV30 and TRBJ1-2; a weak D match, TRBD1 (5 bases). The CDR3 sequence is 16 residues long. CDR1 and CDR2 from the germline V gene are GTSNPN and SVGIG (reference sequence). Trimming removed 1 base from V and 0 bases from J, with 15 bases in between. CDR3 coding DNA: TGTGCCTGGAGTGCCCTAGGACAAATAGCTAACTATGGCTACACCTTC. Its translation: CAWSALGQIANYGYTF.

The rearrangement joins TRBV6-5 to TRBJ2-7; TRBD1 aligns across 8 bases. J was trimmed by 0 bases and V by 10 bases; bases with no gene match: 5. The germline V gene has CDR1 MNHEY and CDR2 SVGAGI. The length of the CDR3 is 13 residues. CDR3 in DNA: TGTGCCATCCGGGACAGGAGCTCCTACGAGCAGTACTTC. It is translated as CAIRDRSSYEQYF.

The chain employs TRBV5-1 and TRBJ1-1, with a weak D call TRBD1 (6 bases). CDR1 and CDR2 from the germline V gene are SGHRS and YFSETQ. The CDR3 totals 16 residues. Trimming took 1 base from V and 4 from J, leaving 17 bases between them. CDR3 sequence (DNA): TGCGCCAGCAGCTTGTTGTCCTGGGGGGCAGGCACTGAAGCTTTCTTT. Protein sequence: CASSLLSWGAGTEAFF.

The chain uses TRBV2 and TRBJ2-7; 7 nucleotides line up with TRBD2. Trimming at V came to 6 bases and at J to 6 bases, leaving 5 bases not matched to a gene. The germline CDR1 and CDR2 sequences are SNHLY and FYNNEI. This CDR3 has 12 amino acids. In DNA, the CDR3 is TGTGCCAGCAGGGGGACTAAGGGCGAGCAGTACTTC. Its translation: CASRGTKGEQYF.